This is a list of T cell receptor beta chains from one sample in a study of T-cell reconstitution after alpha-beta-depleted transplantation in children. TCRdb independently ran MiXCR on the PCR reads; one entry per CDR3 protein. In the table there are around 440,000 distinct CDR3 sequences, about 10% of which are singletons. The sequenced sample was PBMCs, obtained before TCRalphabeta/CD19-depleted stem cell transplant. All receptors come from a child between 2 and 9 years old with inherited bone marrow failure, due to receive a stem cell transplant. Each CDR3 is given with its conserved first and last residue. The D gene is left open where the match is weak. The size entry is marked missing in some rows and otherwise reads once, few, many or a size class.

size: many; D: TRBD2; J: TRBJ2-1; V: TRBV12-3/TRBV12-4; CDR3: CASSLRLAGYNEQFF; DNA: TGTGCCAGCAGTTTAAGACTAGCGGGTTACAATGAGCAGTTCTTC
size: many; D: -; J: TRBJ1-5; V: TRBV20-1; CDR3: CSARYARQNQHF; DNA: TGCAGTGCTAGATACGCCCGCCAGAACCAGCATTTT
size: -; D: -; J: TRBJ2-3; V: TRBV11-2; CDR3: CASSLWTDTQYF; DNA: TGTGCCAGCAGCTTGTGGACAGATACGCAGTATTTT
size: -; D: -; J: TRBJ2-3; V: TRBV29-1; CDR3: CSVGRGISTDTQYF; DNA: TGCAGCGTCGGGCGGGGAATCAGCACAGATACGCAGTATTTT
size: many; D: TRBD2; J: TRBJ2-1; V: TRBV6-1; CDR3: CASSDKGRARIDEQFF; DNA: TGTGCCAGCAGTGATAAGGGGAGGGCACGGATCGATGAGCAGTTCTTC
size: many; D: -; J: TRBJ2-5; V: TRBV1; CDR3: CTSSQGVFAGSGETQYF; DNA: TGCACCAGCAGCCAAGGGGTTTTCGCCGGGAGTGGAGAGACCCAGTACTTC
size: many; D: TRBD2; J: TRBJ2-1; V: TRBV12-3/TRBV12-4; CDR3: CASSLTSGSPHNEQFF; DNA: TGTGCCAGCAGTTTAACTAGCGGGAGTCCCCACAATGAGCAGTTCTTC
size: many; D: TRBD2; J: TRBJ2-2; V: TRBV27; CDR3: CASSSGTRGRGNTGELFF; DNA: TGTGCCAGCAGTTCGGGGACTAGGGGACGGGGGAACACCGGGGAGCTGTTTTTT
size: -; D: TRBD2; J: TRBJ2-2; V: TRBV10-2; CDR3: CASRASGRDTGELFF; DNA: TGCGCCAGCAGGGCTAGCGGGAGAGACACCGGGGAGCTGTTTTTT
size: -; D: -; J: TRBJ2-7; V: TRBV30; CDR3: CAWNGWLWGEQYF; DNA: TGTGCCTGGAACGGGTGGCTGTGGGGCGAGCAGTACTTC
size: many; D: TRBD1; J: TRBJ2-1; V: TRBV12-3/TRBV12-4; CDR3: CASSWTGSSYNEQFF; DNA: TGTGCCAGCAGTTGGACAGGGAGCTCCTACAATGAGCAGTTCTTC
size: -; D: -; J: TRBJ1-5; V: TRBV12-3/TRBV12-4; CDR3: CASSLATNQPQHF; DNA: TGTGCCAGCAGCCTAGCGACCAATCAGCCCCAGCATTTT
size: -; D: TRBD2; J: TRBJ2-1; V: TRBV6-1; CDR3: CASSPYLAGGLDEQFF; DNA: TGTGCCAGCAGTCCTTACCTAGCGGGAGGGTTGGATGAGCAGTTCTTC
size: many; D: TRBD1; J: TRBJ1-1; V: TRBV29-1; CDR3: CSALGTGEKAFF; DNA: TGCAGCGCTCTGGGGACAGGGGAAAAAGCTTTCTTT
size: many; D: -; J: TRBJ1-3; V: TRBV6-1; CDR3: CASSEWDNTYF; DNA: TGTGCCAGCAGTGAATGGGACAACACATATTTT
size: few; D: TRBD1; J: TRBJ1-2; V: TRBV11-2; CDR3: CASSPRQGGSYGYTF; DNA: TGTGCCAGCAGCCCTAGACAGGGGGGGAGCTATGGCTACACCTTC
size: few; D: TRBD2; J: TRBJ2-3; V: TRBV24-1; CDR3: CASSGGSNADTQYF; DNA: TGTGCATCTAGCGGCGGGAGTAATGCAGATACGCAGTATTTT
size: -; D: -; J: TRBJ1-1; V: TRBV5-1; CDR3: CASSGVVNTEAFF; DNA: TGCGCCAGCAGCGGGGTGGTGAACACTGAAGCTTTCTTT
size: -; D: TRBD1; J: TRBJ2-7; V: TRBV4-3; CDR3: CASSRRSGTGLDEQYF; DNA: TGCGCCAGCAGCCGTCGGAGCGGGACAGGGCTTGACGAGCAGTACTTC
size: -; D: TRBD2; J: TRBJ2-3; V: TRBV29-1; CDR3: CSVQRDLTDTQYF; DNA: TGCAGCGTCCAGCGGGACCTCACAGATACGCAGTATTTT
size: many; D: -; J: TRBJ2-7; V: TRBV20-1; CDR3: CSARASYEQYF; DNA: TGCAGTGCCCGCGCATCCTACGAGCAGTACTTC
size: -; D: TRBD2; J: TRBJ2-1; V: TRBV18; CDR3: CASSPRSAGASYNEQFF; DNA: TGTGCCAGCTCCCCCCGTTCCGCGGGAGCCTCCTACAATGAGCAGTTCTTC
size: many; D: -; J: TRBJ2-1; V: TRBV11-1; CDR3: CASSFLLPGTYPYNEQFF; DNA: TGTGCCAGCAGCTTTCTACTTCCCGGGACTTACCCCTACAATGAGCAGTTCTTC
size: many; D: TRBD2; J: TRBJ2-7; V: TRBV12-3/TRBV12-4; CDR3: CASSPNEAGGYEQYF; DNA: TGTGCCAGCAGCCCTAATGAAGCGGGAGGGTACGAGCAGTACTTC
size: -; D: TRBD2; J: TRBJ2-1; V: TRBV11-2; CDR3: CASSQGWLAGVDEQFF; DNA: TGTGCCAGCAGCCAAGGCTGGCTAGCGGGAGTTGATGAGCAGTTCTTC
size: many; D: -; J: TRBJ2-5; V: TRBV4-2; CDR3: CASSQAIAEQETQYF; DNA: TGTGCCAGCAGCCAAGCGATAGCGGAGCAAGAGACCCAGTACTTC
size: -; D: TRBD2; J: TRBJ2-2; V: TRBV10-3; CDR3: CAISEMASGRGTGELFF; DNA: TGTGCCATCAGTGAGATGGCTAGCGGGAGAGGTACCGGGGAGCTGTTTTTT
size: -; D: -; J: TRBJ2-1; V: TRBV15; CDR3: CATSRRDSRYNEQFF; DNA: TGTGCCACCAGCCGGAGGGACAGCCGTTACAATGAGCAGTTCTTC
size: -; D: TRBD2; J: TRBJ2-1; V: TRBV10-1; CDR3: CASSDEREGGEQFF; DNA: TGCGCCAGCAGTGACGAGCGGGAGGGGGGAGAGCAGTTCTTC
size: many; D: -; J: TRBJ1-5; V: TRBV6-2/TRBV6-3; CDR3: CASSSLLSNQPQHF; DNA: TGTGCCAGCAGCTCCCTCCTTAGCAATCAGCCCCAGCATTTT
size: many; D: -; J: TRBJ2-2; V: TRBV7-9; CDR3: CASSLARGPMTGELFF; DNA: TGTGCCAGCAGCTTAGCGAGGGGTCCGATGACCGGGGAGCTGTTTTTT
size: many; D: -; J: TRBJ2-1; V: TRBV18; CDR3: CASSPRLSINEQFF; DNA: TGTGCCAGCTCACCACGGTTAAGTATCAATGAGCAGTTCTTC
size: -; D: -; J: TRBJ1-3; V: TRBV7-2; CDR3: CASSLGSRRTIYF; DNA: TGTGCCAGCAGCTTAGGATCTCGGCGGACCATATATTTT
size: many; D: TRBD2; J: TRBJ2-1; V: TRBV29-1; CDR3: CSVREGLGANEQFF; DNA: TGCAGCGTACGGGAGGGCCTGGGGGCCAATGAGCAGTTCTTC
size: -; D: -; J: TRBJ2-7; V: TRBV10-3; CDR3: CAILVTGTYEQYF; DNA: TGTGCCATCCTGGTAACGGGCACCTACGAGCAGTACTTC
size: many; D: TRBD2; J: TRBJ2-3; V: TRBV4-3; CDR3: CASSQETSFFGTDTQYF; DNA: TGCGCCAGCAGCCAAGAGACTAGCTTCTTTGGCACAGATACGCAGTATTTT
size: -; D: TRBD2; J: TRBJ2-1; V: TRBV7-9; CDR3: CASSYAGGGIYNEQFF; DNA: TGTGCCAGCAGCTATGCGGGAGGGGGGATCTACAATGAGCAGTTCTTC
size: few; D: TRBD2; J: TRBJ2-1; V: TRBV23-1; CDR3: CASSQSSGGVCNEQFF; DNA: TGCGCCAGCAGTCAATCGTCGGGAGGTGTTTGTAATGAGCAGTTCTTC
size: few; D: TRBD1; J: TRBJ1-1; V: TRBV18; CDR3: CASSPLDRAGDTEAFF; DNA: TGTGCCAGCTCACCACTTGACAGGGCTGGGGACACTGAAGCTTTCTTT
size: many; D: -; J: TRBJ1-1; V: TRBV12-3/TRBV12-4; CDR3: CASSPGPEAFF; DNA: TGTGCCAGCAGTCCGGGACCCGAAGCTTTCTTT
size: many; D: TRBD1; J: TRBJ2-2; V: TRBV5-1; CDR3: CASSGQGASTGELFF; DNA: TGCGCCAGCAGCGGACAGGGGGCAAGCACCGGGGAGCTGTTTTTT